This T cell receptor beta chain originates from a study of cytotoxic CD8 clonotypes in ibrutinib-treated CLL. Turning to the study itself: Responses: 24 partial, 2 complete; after median roughly 68 months, 14 stayed remitted, some 12 progressed.

The germline V gene encodes CDR1 LNHDA and CDR2 SQIVND (reference sequence). There are 13 residues in the CDR3. V dropped 7 bases and J dropped 10 bases, with 19 bases sitting between them. Regarding the study as a whole: Rising at ibrutinib response, clonality subsequently fell back toward baseline at progression. Circulating CD8+ T-cell counts were tracked by baseline clonality, which exceeded that of age-matched healthy donors.

A word on this clone: The target antigen is unknown.

Target depth was 1 in 200,000 to 1 in 1 million T cells, about 10x per clonotype. The table came from immunoSEQ multiplex PCR; TCRdb's copy has only in-frame clones and leaves some out. The sample contains 20,000 to 30,000 clones, roughly 62% of which appear only once. The origin of this receptor is a human donor with chronic lymphocytic leukemia. The V and J genes are TRBV19 and TRBJ1-1, with TRBD1 as a possible D gene (5 bases). The source material was PBMCs, sampled after 24 months of ibrutinib treatment. CDR3 residues: CASTRSGTSGAFF. In nucleotides, the CDR3 is TGTGCCAGTACCCGATCCGGGACCAGCGGAGCTTTCTTT.